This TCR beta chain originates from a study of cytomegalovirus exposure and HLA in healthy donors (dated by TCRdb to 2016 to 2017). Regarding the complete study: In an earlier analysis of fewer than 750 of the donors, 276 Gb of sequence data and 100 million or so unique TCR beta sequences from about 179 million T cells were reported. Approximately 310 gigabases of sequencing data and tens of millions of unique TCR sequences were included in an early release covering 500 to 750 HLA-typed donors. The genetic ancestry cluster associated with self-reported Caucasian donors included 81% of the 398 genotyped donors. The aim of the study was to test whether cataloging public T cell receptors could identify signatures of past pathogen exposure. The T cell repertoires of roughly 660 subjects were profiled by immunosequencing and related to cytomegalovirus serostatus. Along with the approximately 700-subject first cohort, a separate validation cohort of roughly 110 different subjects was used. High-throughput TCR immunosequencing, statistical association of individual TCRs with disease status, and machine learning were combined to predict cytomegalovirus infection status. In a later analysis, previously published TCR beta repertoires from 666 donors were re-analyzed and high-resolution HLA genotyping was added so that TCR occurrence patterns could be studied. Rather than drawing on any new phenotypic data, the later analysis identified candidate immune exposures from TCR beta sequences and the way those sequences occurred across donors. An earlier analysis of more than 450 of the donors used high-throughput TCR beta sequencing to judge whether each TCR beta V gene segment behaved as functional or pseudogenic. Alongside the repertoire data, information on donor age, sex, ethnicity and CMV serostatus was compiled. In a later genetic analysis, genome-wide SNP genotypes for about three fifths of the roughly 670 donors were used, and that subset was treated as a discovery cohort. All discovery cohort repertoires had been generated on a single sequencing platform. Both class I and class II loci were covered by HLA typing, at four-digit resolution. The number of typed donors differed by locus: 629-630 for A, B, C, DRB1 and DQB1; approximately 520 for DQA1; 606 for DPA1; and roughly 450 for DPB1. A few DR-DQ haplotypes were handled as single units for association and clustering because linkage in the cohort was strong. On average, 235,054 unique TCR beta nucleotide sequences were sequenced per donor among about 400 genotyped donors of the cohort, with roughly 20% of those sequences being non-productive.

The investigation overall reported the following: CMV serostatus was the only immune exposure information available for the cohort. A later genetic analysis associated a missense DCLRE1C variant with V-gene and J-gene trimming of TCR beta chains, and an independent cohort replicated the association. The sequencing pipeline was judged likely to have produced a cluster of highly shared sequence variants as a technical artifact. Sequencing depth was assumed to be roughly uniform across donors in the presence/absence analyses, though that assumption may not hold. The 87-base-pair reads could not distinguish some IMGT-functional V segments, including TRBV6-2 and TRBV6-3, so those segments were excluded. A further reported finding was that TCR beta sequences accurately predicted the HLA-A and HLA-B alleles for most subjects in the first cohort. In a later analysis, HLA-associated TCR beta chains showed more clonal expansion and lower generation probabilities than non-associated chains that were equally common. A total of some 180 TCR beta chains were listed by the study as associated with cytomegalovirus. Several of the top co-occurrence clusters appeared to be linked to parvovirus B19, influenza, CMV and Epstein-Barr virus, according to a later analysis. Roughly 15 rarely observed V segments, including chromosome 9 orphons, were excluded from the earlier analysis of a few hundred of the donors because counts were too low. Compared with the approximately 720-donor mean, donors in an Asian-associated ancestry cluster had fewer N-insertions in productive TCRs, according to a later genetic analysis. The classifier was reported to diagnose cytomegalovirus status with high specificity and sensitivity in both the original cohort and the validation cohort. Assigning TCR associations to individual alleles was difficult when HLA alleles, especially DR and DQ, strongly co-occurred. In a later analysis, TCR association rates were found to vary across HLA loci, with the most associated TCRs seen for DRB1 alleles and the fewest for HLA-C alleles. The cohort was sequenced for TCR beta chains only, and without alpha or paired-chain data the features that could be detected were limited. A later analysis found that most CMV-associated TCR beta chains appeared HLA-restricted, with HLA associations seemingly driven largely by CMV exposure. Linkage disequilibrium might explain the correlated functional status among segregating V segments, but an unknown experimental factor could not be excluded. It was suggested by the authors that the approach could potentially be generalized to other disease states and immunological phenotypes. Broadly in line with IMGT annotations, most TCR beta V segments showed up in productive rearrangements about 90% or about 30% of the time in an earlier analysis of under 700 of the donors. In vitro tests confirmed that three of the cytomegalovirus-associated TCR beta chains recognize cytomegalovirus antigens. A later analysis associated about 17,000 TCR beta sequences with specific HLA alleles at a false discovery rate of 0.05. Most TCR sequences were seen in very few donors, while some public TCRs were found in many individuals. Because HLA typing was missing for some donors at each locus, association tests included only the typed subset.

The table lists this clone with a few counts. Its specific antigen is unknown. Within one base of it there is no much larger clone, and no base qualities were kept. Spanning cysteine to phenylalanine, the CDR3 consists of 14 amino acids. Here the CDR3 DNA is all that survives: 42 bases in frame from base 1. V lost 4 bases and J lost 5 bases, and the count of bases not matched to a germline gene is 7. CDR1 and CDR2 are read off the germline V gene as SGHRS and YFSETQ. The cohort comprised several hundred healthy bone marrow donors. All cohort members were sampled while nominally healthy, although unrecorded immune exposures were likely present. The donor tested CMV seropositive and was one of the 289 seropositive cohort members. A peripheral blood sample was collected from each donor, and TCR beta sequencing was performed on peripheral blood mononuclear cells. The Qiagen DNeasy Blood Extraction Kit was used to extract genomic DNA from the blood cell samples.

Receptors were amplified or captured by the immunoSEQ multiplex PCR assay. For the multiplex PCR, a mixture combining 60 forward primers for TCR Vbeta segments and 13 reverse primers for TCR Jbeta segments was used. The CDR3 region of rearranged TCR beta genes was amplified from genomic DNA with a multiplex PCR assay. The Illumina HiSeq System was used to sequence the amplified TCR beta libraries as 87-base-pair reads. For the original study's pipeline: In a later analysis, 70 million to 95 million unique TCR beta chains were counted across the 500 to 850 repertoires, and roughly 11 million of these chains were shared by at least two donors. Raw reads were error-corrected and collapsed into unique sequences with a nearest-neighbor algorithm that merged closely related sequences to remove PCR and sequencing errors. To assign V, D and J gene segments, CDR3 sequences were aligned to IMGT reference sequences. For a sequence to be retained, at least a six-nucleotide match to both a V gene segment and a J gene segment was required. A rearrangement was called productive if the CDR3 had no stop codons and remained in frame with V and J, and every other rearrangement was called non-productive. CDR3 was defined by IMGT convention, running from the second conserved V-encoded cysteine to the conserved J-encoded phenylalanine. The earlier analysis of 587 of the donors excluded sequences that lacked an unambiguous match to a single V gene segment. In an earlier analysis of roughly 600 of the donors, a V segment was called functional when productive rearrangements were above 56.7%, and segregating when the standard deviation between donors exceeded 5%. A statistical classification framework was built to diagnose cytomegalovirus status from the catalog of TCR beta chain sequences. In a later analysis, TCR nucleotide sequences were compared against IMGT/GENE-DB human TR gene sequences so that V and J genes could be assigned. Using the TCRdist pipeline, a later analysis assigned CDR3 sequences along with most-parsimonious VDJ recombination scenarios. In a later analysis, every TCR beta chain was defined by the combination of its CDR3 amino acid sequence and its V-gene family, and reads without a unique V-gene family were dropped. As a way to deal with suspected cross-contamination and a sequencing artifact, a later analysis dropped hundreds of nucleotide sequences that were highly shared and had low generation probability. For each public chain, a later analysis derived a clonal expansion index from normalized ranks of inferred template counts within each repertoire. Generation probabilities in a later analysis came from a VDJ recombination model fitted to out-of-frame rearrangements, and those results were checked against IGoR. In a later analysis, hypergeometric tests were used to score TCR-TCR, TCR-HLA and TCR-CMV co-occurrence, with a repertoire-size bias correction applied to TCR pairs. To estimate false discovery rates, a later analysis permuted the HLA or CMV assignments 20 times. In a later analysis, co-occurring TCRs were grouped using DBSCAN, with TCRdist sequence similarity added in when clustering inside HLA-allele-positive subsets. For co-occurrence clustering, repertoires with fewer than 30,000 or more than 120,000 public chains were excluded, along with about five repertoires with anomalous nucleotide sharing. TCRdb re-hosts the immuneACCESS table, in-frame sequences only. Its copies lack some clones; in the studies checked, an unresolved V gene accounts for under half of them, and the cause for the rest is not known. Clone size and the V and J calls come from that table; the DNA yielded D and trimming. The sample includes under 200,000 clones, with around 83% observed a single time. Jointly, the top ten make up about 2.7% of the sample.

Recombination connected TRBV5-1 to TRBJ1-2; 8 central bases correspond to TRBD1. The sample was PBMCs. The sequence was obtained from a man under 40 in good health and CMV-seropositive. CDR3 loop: CASSIGQGPYGYTF. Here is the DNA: TGCGCCAGCAGCATCGGACAGGGACCTTATGGCTACACCTTC.